These 14 T cell receptor beta chains were sequenced from one sample in a study of cytomegalovirus exposure and HLA in healthy donors. Primers for the PCR totalled 60 Vbeta and 13 Jbeta. TCRdb's table, derived via immunoSEQ multiplex PCR, lists solely in-frame clones and lacks some. The sample holds under 200,000 clones; roughly 71% are singletons and the top ten take about 7.9%. Sequencing input: PBMCs. The receptors stem from a male donor in good health and CMV-seropositive.

The chain carries TRBV7-8 and TRBJ2-7; TRBD2 aligns across 10 bases. The J segment lost 4 bases and the V segment lost 3 bases, leaving 12 bases of the junction unmatched. The CDR3 runs to 17 residues. CDR1 and CDR2 (germline): SGHVS, FQNEAQ. The CDR3 DNA is TGTGCCAGCAGCTTTAGTCTCCCGAGCGGGGGGGGTTACGAGCAGTACTTC. Its protein is CASSFSLPSGGGYEQYF.

The chain recombines TRBV5-6 with TRBJ2-7, with unresolved D. Germline V gene lookup returns CDR1 SGHDT and CDR2 YYEEEE. This CDR3 comprises 11 residues. V was shortened by 0 bases and J by 6 bases, with 4 bases between the two germline ends. This CDR3 is CASSLAGEQYF. In DNA, the CDR3 is TGTGCCAGCAGCTTGGCGGGCGAGCAGTACTTC. The complete variable domain, with remaining parts taken from reference TRBV5-6 and TRBJ2-7, reads DAGVTQSPTHLIKTRGQQVTLRCSPKSGHDTVSWYQQALGQGPQFIFQYYEEEERQRGNFPDRFSGHQFPNYSSELNVNALLLGDSALYLCASSLAGEQYFGPGTRLTVT.

V is TRBV30 and J is TRBJ1-1, with D perhaps matching TRBD1 (5 bases). Germline V gene lookup returns CDR1 GTSNPN and CDR2 SVGIG (reference sequence). Deletions cut 2 bases from V and 1 base from J, with 8 bases between. The CDR3 loop spans 13 amino acids. This chain's CDR3 is CAWSHDRNTEAFF. The CDR3 DNA follows: TGTGCCTGGAGTCATGACAGGAACACTGAAGCTTTCTTT.

The rearrangement links TRBV6-5 to TRBJ1-6, with no clear D. The V and J ends lost 7 bases and 1 base respectively, with 5 bases between them. The CDR3 sequence is 13 residues long. Germline CDR1 and CDR2: MNHEY and SVGAGI. DNA of the CDR3: TGTGCCAGCACGGGATCCTATAATTCACCCCTCCACTTT. Translated, it gives CASTGSYNSPLHF.

The V and J genes are TRBV5-1 and TRBJ2-1; 10 bases map to TRBD2. With V trimmed by 4 bases and J by 4 bases, 5 bases remained unmatched. In germline, CDR1 is SGHRS, CDR2 YFSETQ. The CDR3 loop spans 15 amino acids. In DNA form, the CDR3 reads TGCGCCAGCAGCCCACCAGCGGGGGGGTACAATGAGCAGTTCTTC. Protein sequence: CASSPPAGGYNEQFF.

In its sample, this clone was seen once. The V and J genes are TRBV29-1 and TRBJ2-7; tentative D call: TRBD2 (6 bases). Looked up from germline, CDR1 is SQVTM and CDR2 is ANQGSEA. The CDR3 spans 11 residues. V was shortened by 6 bases and J by 2 bases, with 8 bases between the two germline ends. The CDR3 loop reads CSVGGTYEQYF. CDR3 bases: TGCAGCGTGGGGGGAACCTACGAGCAGTACTTC.

The chain uses TRBV30 and TRBJ2-3, with 7 bases identical to TRBD2. The CDR3 runs 15 residues. J was trimmed by 2 bases and V by 0 bases; bases with no gene match: 5. Germline V gene lookup returns CDR1 GTSNPN and CDR2 SVGIG (reference sequence). CDR3 sequence: CAWSVAGIYTDTQYF. The CDR3 bases are TGTGCCTGGAGTGTAGCGGGGATTTACACAGATACGCAGTATTTT. Together with reference TRBV30 and TRBJ2-3, the CDR3 gives the full variable domain: SQTIHQWPATLVQPVGSPLSLECTVEGTSNPNLYWYRQAAGRGLQLLFYSVGIGQISSEVPQNLSASRPQDRQFILSSKKLLLSDSGFYLCAWSVAGIYTDTQYFGPGTRLTVL.

The sample holds one count of this clone. CDR3 region: CASSFRDYNEQFF. DNA of the CDR3: TGTGCCAGCAGCTTCCGGGATTACAATGAGCAGTTCTTC. The chain uses TRBV7-6 and TRBJ2-1; the D gene is possibly TRBD2 (5 bases). CDR1 and CDR2 from the germline V gene are SGHVS and FNYEAQ. The CDR3 is 13 amino acids. Deletions cut 3 bases from V and 4 bases from J, with 7 bases between. Drawing the rest from reference TRBV7-6 and TRBJ2-1, the complete variable domain is GAGVSQSPRYKVTKRGQDVALRCDPISGHVSLYWYRQALGQGPEFLTYFNYEAQQDKSGLPNDRFSAERPEGSISTLTIQRTEQRDSAMYRCASSFRDYNEQFFGPGTRLTVL.

This rearrangement joins TRBV7-9 to TRBJ2-5, with a tentative D call TRBD1 (5 bases). The J call may be in error: the DNA end matches TRBJ2-7 better. The germline V gene has CDR1 SEHNR and CDR2 FQNEAQ (reference sequence). This CDR3 contains 12 residues. The CDR3 coding sequence is TGTGCCAGCAGTAATCCAGGGTCCGAGCAGTACTTC. It codes for CASSNPGSEQYF.

This clone was detected only a few times. The chain uses TRBV4-1 and TRBJ1-2; TRBD1 agrees at 8 bases. Germline V gene data show CDR1 as MGHRA and CDR2 as YSYEKL. The CDR3 is made up of 16 amino acids. The ends lost 0 bases at V and 7 bases at J; junction bases unmatched: 10. CDR3 nucleotide sequence: TGCGCCAGCAGCCAAGAACCCTCGGGACAGGTGGGTGGCTACACCTTC. The encoded protein is CASSQEPSGQVGGYTF.

V gene TRBV6-1 combines with J gene TRBJ2-1; tentative D call: TRBD2 (5 bases). The CDR3 is 13 residues long. The germline V and J ends were trimmed by 7 bases and 4 bases, with 11 bases remaining between them. Germline V gene sequence: CDR1 MNHNS, CDR2 SASEGT. The CDR3 bases are TGTGCCAGCATTTCTGGACTTTACAATGAGCAGTTCTTC. The encoded protein is CASISGLYNEQFF.

This chain joins TRBV5-1 and TRBJ2-3; 7 nucleotides match TRBD1. The CDR3 is made up of 16 amino acids. Germline values: CDR1 SGHRS, CDR2 YFSETQ. The trim removed 1 base at V and 2 bases at J, leaving 7 bases unmatched. CDR3 coding DNA: TGCGCCAGCAGCTTGAGAGGCCAGGGGGTCACAGATACGCAGTATTTT. Translated, it gives CASSLRGQGVTDTQYF.

V and J are TRBV6-5 and TRBJ2-3, with 8 bases matching TRBD2. The J segment lost 3 bases and the V segment lost 6 bases, leaving 8 bases of the junction unmatched. The CDR3 spans 15 residues. Germline V gene data show CDR1 as MNHEY and CDR2 as SVGAGI. As DNA, the CDR3 is TGTGCCAGCAGCCACCTCGGGGGGGCAACAGATACGCAGTATTTT. This translates into CASSHLGGATDTQYF.

This sequence joins TRBV5-1 and TRBJ2-5; 11 bases fit TRBD1. The J call may be wrong; the DNA end is better matched by TRBJ2-7. The CDR3 contains 14 residues. Germline-derived CDR1 and CDR2 are SGHRS and YFSETQ. The CDR3 protein is CASSTGQGAYEQYF. CDR3 DNA: TGCGCCAGCAGCACGGGACAGGGGGCCTACGAGCAGTACTTC.